This TCR beta chain was sequenced for a study of blood T cell repertoires in COVID-19 (dated by TCRdb to about 2020). Context from the whole study: Samples from collaborators originated in the United States, Italy and Spain and spanned both the acute and convalescent phases of COVID-19. The material from the prospective study consisted of cDNA or gDNA derived from T cells, B-cell-depleted T cells, or PBMCs. Deeply sampled blood TCRbeta repertoires from subjects exposed to, actively infected with, or recovered from COVID-19 were included in the dataset. A freely available public database, intended as a resource for researchers studying the immune response to SARS-CoV-2, is where the repertoires were released. Samples came from the ongoing ImmuneRACE study (first 160 participants) plus 1,254 subjects from 6 global collaborators. A de-identified subject ID, COVID-19 status, age in years and sex were almost always included in the sample metadata. HLA class I and class II types, where available, came from metadata supplied by the sample provider rather than from assay-based typing. Study-wide conclusions, independent of this receptor: The quantity of clinical and demographic metadata differed by source and by participant and was supplied without curation.

The immunoSEQ Assay, a bias-controlled multiplex PCR, was used to amplify TCRbeta CDR3 regions from genomic DNA. Concerning the study's data processing: Within the assay, amplification of reference gene primers was used to estimate how many nucleated cells each sample contained. To quantify the absolute abundance of each unique TCRbeta CDR3 rearrangement, sequence reads were collapsed and filtered. Productive Simpson clonality was computed per sample as the square root of Simpson's diversity index over productive rearrangements. TCRdb obtained this table from immuneACCESS and retained in-frame rearrangements with V and J assigned. These tables miss some clones; where compared with another copy, unresolved V genes account for less than half of the shortfall, and the remainder is unexplained. The V and J calls and the clone size are those of that table, but D and trimming were determined from the DNA. In all, the sample holds 55,000 to 85,000 clones, and approximately 77% of those were seen once. Of the sample, more than 0.7% falls within the top ten clones.

With respect to this clone: There is no known antigen for this receptor. Base qualities are not at hand, and no much larger clone is one base apart.

Each collaborating institution followed its own protocols to collect whole blood in K2EDTA tubes. For TCRbeta analysis, collaborators shipped samples in one of three forms: frozen whole blood, isolated PBMCs, or DNA extracted from either of those sample types. From the cysteine through the phenylalanine, the CDR3 covers 13 amino acids. The entry retains the CDR3 DNA only, 39 bases that are in frame from base 1. CDR1 SQVTM and CDR2 ANQGSEA were looked up in the germline V gene. Trimming accounts for 4 bases at V and 3 bases at J, while the number of junction bases matched to no gene is 4. The sequencing sample was made of peripheral blood. This TCR came from a woman in her 70s with acute or convalescent COVID-19. The rearranged chain carries TRBV29-1 and TRBJ2-7; 9 middle bases align to TRBD1. The DNA is as follows: TGCAGCGTTGGAGAGACAGGGGGCTACGAGCAGTACTTC. Protein translation: CSVGETGGYEQYF.